The rows below give T cell receptor beta chains drawn from one sample of a study of CD8 T cells in ankylosing spondylitis. TCRdb processed the 5' RACE reads anew with MiXCR; each CDR3 protein has one entry. This table has 150,000 to 200,000 distinct CDR3 sequences, 8.5% to 10% appearing once. The sample taken for sequencing was blood, either unsorted or a sorted T cell fraction (not recorded which). The source of these receptors is a female donor with ankylosing spondylitis or in good health (not recorded which). The CDR3 runs from the conserved cysteine through the conserved F or W. A D gene is named only where the DNA matches it firmly. Not every row has a clone size; where given, it reads once, few, many or a size class.

v_gene: TRBV7-2
abundance: few
j_gene: TRBJ2-5
d_gene: .
CDR3aa: CASSQDPLDPGETQYF
CDR3nt: TGTGCCAGCAGCCAAGATCCACTAGACCCGGGGGAGACCCAGTACTTC

v_gene: TRBV10-2
abundance: .
j_gene: TRBJ2-4
d_gene: .
CDR3aa: CASSAVLGVKNIQYF
CDR3nt: TGCGCCAGCAGTGCAGTCCTGGGGGTCAAAAACATTCAGTACTTC

v_gene: TRBV12-3/TRBV12-4
abundance: many
j_gene: TRBJ2-5
d_gene: .
CDR3aa: CASSSGEETQYF
CDR3nt: TGTGCCAGCAGTTCGGGAGAAGAGACCCAGTACTTC

v_gene: TRBV7-8
abundance: .
j_gene: TRBJ2-7
d_gene: TRBD2
CDR3aa: CASSLGTSGIYEQYF
CDR3nt: TGTGCCAGCAGCTTAGGGACTAGCGGTATTTACGAGCAGTACTTC

v_gene: TRBV5-4
abundance: few
j_gene: TRBJ2-1
d_gene: .
CDR3aa: CASSRGDEQFF
CDR3nt: TGTGCCAGCAGCAGAGGGGATGAGCAGTTCTTC

v_gene: TRBV20-1
abundance: .
j_gene: TRBJ2-2
d_gene: TRBD2
CDR3aa: CSASPGRRRTGELFF
CDR3nt: TGCAGTGCTAGTCCCGGGAGGAGGAGGACCGGGGAGCTGTTTTTT

v_gene: TRBV5-6
abundance: .
j_gene: TRBJ2-5
d_gene: TRBD1
CDR3aa: CASSRSYRGQETQYF
CDR3nt: TGTGCCAGCAGCCGGTCCTACAGGGGCCAAGAGACCCAGTACTTC

v_gene: TRBV7-9
abundance: few
j_gene: TRBJ2-6
d_gene: TRBD1
CDR3aa: CASSPQGLGANVLTF
CDR3nt: TGTGCCAGCAGTCCACAGGGGTTGGGGGCCAACGTCCTGACTTTC

v_gene: TRBV15
abundance: many
j_gene: TRBJ2-3
d_gene: .
CDR3aa: CATSRDRDTQYF
CDR3nt: TGTGCCACCAGCAGAGACCGAGATACGCAGTATTTT

v_gene: TRBV28
abundance: many
j_gene: TRBJ1-1
d_gene: TRBD1
CDR3aa: CASRILLRTGDRTNTEAFF
CDR3nt: TGTGCCAGCAGGATACTCCTCCGGACAGGAGACAGGACGAACACTGAAGCTTTCTTT

v_gene: TRBV12-3/TRBV12-4
abundance: .
j_gene: TRBJ2-1
d_gene: .
CDR3aa: CASSPGSGSGYNEQFF
CDR3nt: TGTGCCAGCAGCCCAGGCTCCGGGAGCGGCTACAATGAGCAGTTCTTC

v_gene: TRBV4-3
abundance: many
j_gene: TRBJ1-1
d_gene: .
CDR3aa: CASSQDVAGEAFF
CDR3nt: TGCGCCAGCAGCCAAGACGTGGCGGGGGAAGCTTTCTTT

v_gene: TRBV20-1
abundance: few
j_gene: TRBJ2-7
d_gene: TRBD2
CDR3aa: CSARRLAVTYEQYF
CDR3nt: TGCAGTGCTAGACGACTAGCGGTTACCTACGAGCAGTACTTC

v_gene: TRBV10-3
abundance: many
j_gene: TRBJ2-3
d_gene: TRBD2
CDR3aa: CAIRGTSITDTQYF
CDR3nt: TGTGCCATCAGGGGGACTAGCATCACAGATACGCAGTATTTT

v_gene: TRBV6-4
abundance: few
j_gene: TRBJ1-1
d_gene: .
CDR3aa: CASRESSLNTEAFF
CDR3nt: TGTGCCAGCAGGGAATCGTCTTTGAACACTGAAGCTTTCTTT

v_gene: TRBV12-3/TRBV12-4
abundance: few
j_gene: TRBJ2-7
d_gene: .
CDR3aa: CASSFNLEQYF
CDR3nt: TGTGCCAGCAGTTTTAACTTAGAGCAGTACTTC

v_gene: TRBV12-5
abundance: many
j_gene: TRBJ2-5
d_gene: .
CDR3aa: CASGLGMEETQYF
CDR3nt: TGTGCTAGTGGCCTCGGGATGGAAGAGACCCAGTACTTC

v_gene: TRBV11-2
abundance: few
j_gene: TRBJ2-1
d_gene: .
CDR3aa: CASSLARSSYNEQFF
CDR3nt: TGTGCCAGCAGCTTAGCTAGAAGCTCCTACAATGAGCAGTTCTTC

v_gene: TRBV20-1
abundance: many
j_gene: TRBJ2-1
d_gene: .
CDR3aa: CSARDGGLREQFF
CDR3nt: TGCAGTGCTAGAGACGGGGGCCTACGTGAGCAGTTCTTC

v_gene: TRBV25-1
abundance: few
j_gene: TRBJ2-7
d_gene: .
CDR3aa: CASSEYQGYEQYF
CDR3nt: TGTGCCAGCAGTGAATATCAAGGCTACGAGCAGTACTTC

v_gene: TRBV20-1
abundance: few
j_gene: TRBJ2-5
d_gene: TRBD2
CDR3aa: CSALMTSGVGETQYF
CDR3nt: TGCAGTGCCCTCATGACTAGCGGTGTAGGGGAGACCCAGTACTTC

v_gene: TRBV4-3
abundance: few
j_gene: TRBJ1-2
d_gene: .
CDR3aa: CASSQDAREDYGYTF
CDR3nt: TGCGCCAGCAGCCAAGATGCCAGGGAAGACTATGGCTACACCTTC

v_gene: TRBV6-1
abundance: few
j_gene: TRBJ2-7
d_gene: .
CDR3aa: CASTTGSSYEQYF
CDR3nt: TGTGCCAGCACTACAGGGAGCTCCTACGAGCAGTACTTC

v_gene: TRBV12-3/TRBV12-4
abundance: many
j_gene: TRBJ1-2
d_gene: .
CDR3aa: CASSPGRDYGYTF
CDR3nt: TGTGCCAGCAGTCCTGGACGGGACTATGGCTACACCTTC

v_gene: TRBV7-3
abundance: few
j_gene: TRBJ2-7
d_gene: .
CDR3aa: CASSLTYGTSGYF
CDR3nt: TGTGCCAGCAGCTTAACGTACGGGACATCTGGGTACTTC

v_gene: TRBV4-3
abundance: many
j_gene: TRBJ2-1
d_gene: TRBD2
CDR3aa: CASSQDGWGGPYNEQFF
CDR3nt: TGCGCCAGCAGCCAAGATGGTTGGGGGGGTCCCTACAATGAGCAGTTCTTC

v_gene: TRBV10-3
abundance: many
j_gene: TRBJ1-1
d_gene: .
CDR3aa: CAAAEGTTEAFF
CDR3nt: TGTGCCGCCGCGGAGGGAACGACTGAAGCTTTCTTT

v_gene: TRBV10-1
abundance: many
j_gene: TRBJ2-1
d_gene: TRBD2
CDR3aa: CASSETSGSYNEQFF
CDR3nt: TGCGCCAGCAGTGAGACTAGCGGGTCCTACAATGAGCAGTTCTTC

v_gene: TRBV27
abundance: .
j_gene: TRBJ2-7
d_gene: .
CDR3aa: CASSFSRGNEQYF
CDR3nt: TGTGCCAGCAGTTTCTCGAGGGGGAACGAGCAGTACTTC

v_gene: TRBV4-3
abundance: many
j_gene: TRBJ2-7
d_gene: TRBD1
CDR3aa: CASSSRQGPYEQYF
CDR3nt: TGCGCCAGCAGCTCCCGACAGGGACCCTACGAGCAGTACTTC

v_gene: TRBV12-3/TRBV12-4
abundance: few
j_gene: TRBJ1-4
d_gene: TRBD1
CDR3aa: CASSRRPPGQAIGGLGKLFF
CDR3nt: TGTGCCAGCAGTCGCAGACCTCCAGGACAGGCGATAGGCGGTTTGGGGAAACTGTTTTTT

v_gene: TRBV5-6
abundance: many
j_gene: TRBJ2-3
d_gene: .
CDR3aa: CASSLDGVRYF
CDR3nt: TGTGCCAGCAGCCTCGACGGAGTAAGGTATTTT

v_gene: TRBV7-9
abundance: few
j_gene: TRBJ2-3
d_gene: TRBD2
CDR3aa: CASSTATSGPTDTQYF
CDR3nt: TGTGCCAGCAGCACTGCGACTAGCGGGCCCACAGATACGCAGTATTTT

v_gene: TRBV19
abundance: .
j_gene: TRBJ2-5
d_gene: TRBD1
CDR3aa: CASSTWDSPNLQETQYF
CDR3nt: TGTGCCAGTAGTACTTGGGACAGTCCGAATTTGCAAGAGACCCAGTACTTC

v_gene: TRBV2
abundance: many
j_gene: TRBJ2-1
d_gene: TRBD2
CDR3aa: CASTATSGIVDEQFF
CDR3nt: TGTGCCAGCACCGCGACTAGCGGGATAGTTGATGAGCAGTTCTTC